This entry lists 28 T cell receptor beta chains sequenced from one sample in a study of Graves' ophthalmopathy and Graves' hyperthyroidism. The authors amplified TCR beta CDR3 regions from RNA transcripts. Amplification began with first-round RT-PCR using HTBI primers, then second-round multiplex PCR was performed. TCRdb used MiXCR to reprocess the multiplex PCR reads, holding one entry per CDR3 protein. The table shows over a million distinct CDR3 sequences, with less than 45% occurring only once. Sequencing used peripheral blood or thyroid tissue (not recorded which). These receptor sequences come from an adult man with Graves' hyperthyroidism.

This clonotype appeared a few times. The rearrangement links TRBV7-9 to TRBJ2-7, with D maybe TRBD1 (7 bases). This CDR3 comprises 15 residues. Trimming shortened V by 5 bases and J by 2 bases, and 16 bases separated the two germline ends. CDR1 and CDR2 from the germline V gene are SEHNR and FQNEAQ (reference sequence). CDR3 sequence reads: CASSPSGGIPYEQYF. In nucleotides, the CDR3 is TGTGCCAGCAGCCCATCAGGGGGGATCCCCTACGAGCAGTACTTC.

This clonotype turned up a few times. The chain recombines TRBV7-2 with TRBJ2-5; perhaps D is TRBD1 or TRBD2 (5 bases each). This CDR3 region has 15 residues. Germline loops: CDR1 SGHTA, CDR2 FQGNSA. The V and J ends lost 4 bases and 2 bases respectively, with 14 bases between them. The CDR3 region is CASSSSGRRQETQYF. Written as DNA, the CDR3 is TGTGCCAGCAGCTCGTCGGGACGGCGACAAGAGACCCAGTACTTC. The variable domain in full, with the rest retrieved from reference TRBV7-2 and TRBJ2-5, is GAGVSQSPSNKVTEKGKDVELRCDPISGHTALYWYRQSLGQGLEFLIYFQGNSAPDKSGLPSDRFSAERTGGSVSTLTIQRTQQEDSAVYLCASSSSGRRQETQYFGPGTRLLVL.

V is TRBV14 and J is TRBJ2-5; D unclear. V was pared by 1 base and J by 1 base, with 13 bases between. The CDR3 consists of 16 residues. Germline V gene lookup returns CDR1 SGHDN and CDR2 FVKESK. Here the CDR3 reads CASSQVQRLSQETQYF. As DNA, the CDR3 is TGTGCCAGCAGCCAAGTACAGAGACTTAGCCAAGAGACCCAGTACTTC.

The table lists this clonotype with many counts. J is TRBJ2-7 and V is TRBV7-8; 9 nucleotides match TRBD2. The germline gives CDR1 SGHVS, CDR2 FQNEAQ. Trimming cost V 2 bases and J 3 bases; bases outside gene matches: 8. This CDR3 is 16 amino acids long. The CDR3 region is CASSLRGSGSIYEQYF. The DNA for the CDR3 is TGTGCCAGCAGCTTAAGGGGTAGCGGGAGCATCTACGAGCAGTACTTC.

The sample holds a few counts of this clonotype. The chain links TRBV20-1 to TRBJ1-5, with 8 bases matching TRBD1. The CDR3 covers 14 residues. From germline, CDR1 is DFQATT and CDR2 SNEGSKA (reference sequence). J was trimmed by 3 bases and V by 1 base; bases with no gene match: 2. The CDR3 DNA reads TGCAGTGCTAGAGCGGGACAGGTCAATCAGCCCCAGCATTTT. Translating gives CSARAGQVNQPQHF.

The chain combines TRBV27 with TRBJ1-1; D remains ambiguous. Germline V gene data show CDR1 as MNHEY and CDR2 as SMNVEV (reference sequence). The germline V and J ends were trimmed by 6 bases and 0 bases, with 14 bases remaining between them. The CDR3 loop spans 15 amino acids. The CDR3 DNA is TGTGCCAGCAGCAATGCCGGACCGATGAACACTGAAGCTTTCTTT. It codes for CASSNAGPMNTEAFF.

This clonotype was observed a single time. The chain links TRBV20-1 to TRBJ2-5; a possible D gene is TRBD2 (6 bases). Per germline, CDR1 DFQATT and CDR2 SNEGSKA (reference sequence). The CDR3 consists of 13 residues. Deletions cut 3 bases from V and 4 bases from J, with 12 bases between. The CDR3 region has the DNA TGCAGTGCTAGTGTACCGGGGGTAGAGACCCAGTACTTC. It codes for CSASVPGVETQYF.

Note on this clonotype: At one end, the junction sequence differs from germline, possibly due to a read error. V gene TRBV10-3 combines with J gene TRBJ1-5, with no clear D. The CDR3 runs 16 residues. CDR1 and CDR2 (germline): ENHRY, SYGVKD. CDR3 in amino acids: CASSYGGLASNQPQHF. The CDR3 DNA is TGTGCCAGCAGTTACGGAGGGTTGGCCAGCAATCAGCCCCAGCATTTT.

This chain links TRBV5-8 with TRBJ2-7, with 9 positions matching TRBD1. The CDR3 loop spans 16 amino acids. Germline CDR1 SGHTS, CDR2 YDEGEE. J gave up 1 base and V 5 bases, and 10 bases lay outside the gene matches. DNA of the CDR3: TGTGCCAGCAGTGCCGGGACAGGGCTTTTTTCCTACGAGCAGTACTTC. Translation: CASSAGTGLFSYEQYF.

Note on this clonotype: A single base separates this from a much larger clone, so it may be a read error. This chain connects TRBV7-2 to TRBJ1-2, with 7 nucleotides matching TRBD1. CDR3 length equals 13 residues. CDR1 and CDR2 (germline): SGHTA, FQGNSA. DNA of the CDR3: TGTGCCGGCAGCTACCCAGGGACAGCTGGCTACACCTTC. This sequence encodes CAGSYPGTAGYTF.

V and J are TRBV19 and TRBJ1-5, with 7 nucleotides matching TRBD1. This CDR3 has 15 residues. Germline V CDR1 and CDR2: LNHDA, SQIVND (reference sequence). Trimming took 3 bases from V and 3 from J; bases not matched to a gene: 5. The CDR3 sequence is CASSIETGPNQPQHF. Written as DNA, the CDR3 is TGTGCCAGTAGTATTGAGACAGGGCCCAATCAGCCCCAGCATTTT.

The CDR3 DNA reads as TGTGCCAGCAGCCAAGAAAGGTATCAGCCCCAGCATTTT. Translated, it gives CASSQERYQPQHF. The chain combines TRBV7-2 with TRBJ1-5; D gene ambiguous. The length of the CDR3 is 13 residues. The ends were cut back, 5 bases at V and 5 bases at J, with 10 bases in the middle. Looked up from germline, CDR1 is SGHTA and CDR2 is FQGNSA. Variable domain in full (rest from reference TRBV7-2 and TRBJ1-5): GAGVSQSPSNKVTEKGKDVELRCDPISGHTALYWYRQSLGQGLEFLIYFQGNSAPDKSGLPSDRFSAERTGGSVSTLTIQRTQQEDSAVYLCASSQERYQPQHFGDGTRLSIL.

The V call is TRBV29-1, the J call TRBJ1-1, with D maybe TRBD1 (5 bases). Germline CDR1 SQVTM, CDR2 ANQGSEA. Trimming took off 6 bases at V and 7 bases at J, with 6 bases between the two ends. The CDR3 is 9 amino acids. CDR3 sequence reads: CSVRGEAFF. CDR3 nucleotide sequence: TGCAGCGTGAGGGGTGAAGCTTTCTTT.

This clonotype was seen at least ten times. This chain links TRBV5-1 with TRBJ2-7, with 8 bases aligning to TRBD1. This CDR3 comprises 14 residues. With 2 bases clipped from V and 5 bases from J, the junction kept 6 bases outside the gene matches. Germline V lookup: CDR1 SGHRS, CDR2 YFSETQ. The CDR3 is CASSFGRGRDEQYF. The CDR3 coding sequence is TGCGCCAGCAGCTTCGGCAGGGGGCGGGACGAGCAGTACTTC.

This chain links TRBV20-1 with TRBJ1-5, with TRBD1 as a possible D gene (5 bases). The germline V and J ends were trimmed by 2 bases and 11 bases, with 22 bases remaining between them. Germline assignment: CDR1 DFQATT and CDR2 SNEGSKA (reference sequence). CDR3 length equals 15 residues. The CDR3 region has the DNA TGCAGTGCTAGAAGTTTCCGGGACTCTAGTCCGGCCCAGCATTTT. Its protein product is CSARSFRDSSPAQHF.

The chain recombines TRBV6-5 with TRBJ2-7; 12 nucleotides line up with TRBD1. Unmatched junction bases numbered 6, after V lost 0 bases and J lost 3 bases. The germline gives CDR1 MNHEY, CDR2 SVGAGI. The CDR3 runs to 17 residues. The CDR3 spells CASSYSFGTGGYYEQYF. The CDR3 DNA sequence: TGTGCCAGCAGTTACTCTTTCGGGACAGGGGGCTACTACGAGCAGTACTTC.

The table lists this clonotype with a count of one. This sequence joins TRBV9 and TRBJ1-2, with D unclear. V shed 0 bases and J shed 2 bases, with 8 bases lying between them. Germline lookup yields CDR1 SGDLS and CDR2 YYNGEE. This CDR3 has 14 amino acids. Written as DNA, the CDR3 is TGTGCCAGCAGCGTAGGGGCTAGCAACTATGGCTACACCTTC. This encodes CASSVGASNYGYTF.

This clonotype was picked up a small number of times. J is TRBJ2-7 and V is TRBV7-8; TRBD2 is a possible D gene (6 bases). The V gene lost 6 bases and the J gene lost 5 bases, with 23 bases spanning the gap. The CDR3 spans 16 residues. Germline V CDR1 and CDR2: SGHVS, FQNEAQ. In DNA form, the CDR3 reads TGTGCCAGCAGGAACCCTTTTCGGGACTGGGGGAACGAGCAGTACTTC. Its protein is CASRNPFRDWGNEQYF.

The genes are TRBV6-6 and TRBJ2-7; 9 bases are a match to TRBD1. Per germline, CDR1 MNHNY and CDR2 SVGAGI (reference sequence). CDR3 size: 16 residues. The V and J ends lost 0 bases and 5 bases, in that order; junction bases with no gene match: 8. DNA for the CDR3: TGTGCCAGCAGTTACTCGAGCACAGGGGGCTTCAACGAGCAGTACTTC. It encodes CASSYSSTGGFNEQYF.

This clonotype was picked up many times. This chain links TRBV19 with TRBJ2-7; TRBD1 might be the D (6 bases). CDR1 is LNHDA, CDR2 SQIVND, per germline (reference sequence). V dropped 3 bases and J dropped 4 bases, with 10 bases sitting between them. CDR3 length equals 13 residues. The CDR3 DNA reads TGTGCCAGTAGTATCCCACAGGGATACGAGCAGTACTTC. It encodes CASSIPQGYEQYF.

This chain connects TRBV15 to TRBJ2-7; the D gene is possibly TRBD2 (6 bases). Germline CDR1 and CDR2: LNHNV and YYDKDF (reference sequence). The V gene lost 3 bases and the J gene lost 0 bases, with 21 bases spanning the gap. The CDR3 consists of 18 residues. The CDR3: CATSRAPRGSDRSYEQYF. DNA of the CDR3: TGTGCCACCAGCAGGGCCCCCCGGGGGAGCGACCGCTCCTACGAGCAGTACTTC.

This clonotype was seen just once. The rearrangement joins TRBV20-1 to TRBJ1-5, with no clear D. There are 15 residues in the CDR3. Per the germline V gene, CDR1 is DFQATT and CDR2 is SNEGSKA (reference sequence). V lost 6 bases and J lost 0, with 15 bases in between. This chain's CDR3 is CSAAGIEGSNQPQHF. Written as DNA, the CDR3 is TGCAGTGCCGCGGGTATAGAGGGTAGCAATCAGCCCCAGCATTTT.

This clonotype was seen a handful of times. The J gene is TRBJ2-7, the V gene TRBV30, with a possible D match to TRBD2 (5 bases). Per the germline V gene, CDR1 is GTSNPN and CDR2 is SVGIG (reference sequence). With 3 bases removed from V and 4 bases from J, the gap between germline ends came to 10 bases. This CDR3 is 12 amino acids long. This chain's CDR3 is CAWSGIGYEQYF. DNA for the CDR3: TGTGCCTGGAGCGGGATAGGATACGAGCAGTACTTC.

This clonotype showed up just a few times. The chain links TRBV6-5 to TRBJ2-7; no definite D call. CDR3 length: 13 amino acids. Germline CDR1 reads MNHEY; CDR2 reads SVGAGI. V was clipped by 6 bases and J by 5 bases, with 14 bases between them. This chain's CDR3 is CASSDGWADEQYF. The CDR3, as DNA: TGTGCCAGCAGCGACGGTTGGGCAGACGAGCAGTACTTC.

This clonotype was seen at least ten times. The chain recombines TRBV10-3 with TRBJ2-2, with TRBD2 matching over 10 bases. This CDR3 contains 16 residues. Germline V CDR1 and CDR2: ENHRY, SYGVKD. J was trimmed by 7 bases and V by 2 bases; bases with no gene match: 7. The CDR3 loop is CAISEVASGRGGELFF. The CDR3 region has the DNA TGTGCCATCAGTGAGGTCGCTAGCGGGAGAGGCGGGGAGCTGTTTTTT.

A note on this clonotype: The CDR3 ends on some other residue instead of the conserved phenylalanine or tryptophan, so this is likely a read error. No DNA is shown, since the ends of the CDR3 on it are uncertain; the CDR3 is the one TCRdb lists. The chain couples TRBV2 to TRBJ1-2; the listed D gene, TRBD1, was not tested against the DNA. The V gene's germline CDR1 is SNHLY and CDR2 FYNNEI. The CDR3 has 11 amino acids, counting both end residues. CDR3 in amino acids: CASSEALRTRS.

This clonotype was counted between two and nine times. The chain uses TRBV28 and TRBJ2-5, with 9 bases identical to TRBD1. V trimming: 5 bases; J trimming: 3 bases; junction bases outside the gene matches: 7. CDR3 length: 15 residues. Germline assignment: CDR1 MDHEN and CDR2 SYDVKM. CDR3 sequence (DNA): TGTGCCAGCAGTAACCCGGGACAGGGAGAAGAGACCCAGTACTTC. This gives the protein CASSNPGQGEETQYF.

This clonotype was recorded many times. This sequence joins TRBV15 and TRBJ2-5, with no clear D. This CDR3 comprises 14 residues. Germline CDR1 LNHNV, CDR2 YYDKDF (reference sequence). The germline V and J ends were trimmed by 0 bases and 3 bases, with 8 bases remaining between them. The CDR3 is CATSRDTAEETQYF. The CDR3 DNA follows: TGTGCCACCAGCAGAGATACGGCAGAAGAGACCCAGTACTTC.